This T cell receptor (beta chain) was found in a study of T cell repertoires in cytomegalovirus infection. Study as a whole: The authors used CMV epitopes that were HLA-C-restricted (recently identified) and HLA-B-restricted (well studied).

The table lists this clonotype with a few counts. Its matching antigen is unknown. TCRdb independently ran MiXCR on the reads; one entry per CDR3 protein. The table lists roughly 920,000 distinct CDR3 sequences, approximately 32% of them singletons. This CDR3 has 14 amino acids. V lost 5 bases and J 0 bases, leaving 10 bases between the germline ends. CDR1 is MDHEN and CDR2 is SYDVKM in the germline V gene. This clonotype originated in a human donor in good health (CMV status not recorded). Some clones in this sample may be carry-over from other donors' samples. The V gene is TRBV28, the J gene TRBJ2-5; D might be TRBD2 (5 bases). This specimen consisted of cultured CD8+ T cells from PBMCs, obtained from culture after CMV antigen stimulation. This chain's CDR3 is CASSPAVYQETQYF. The CDR3 coding sequence is TGTGCCAGCAGTCCAGCGGTTTACCAAGAGACCCAGTACTTC.